These T cell receptor beta chains were read from a single sample in a study of blood T cells in healthy people across ages. TCRdb reanalysed the 5' RACE reads using MiXCR and keeps one entry per CDR3 protein. This sample yields hundreds of thousands of distinct CDR3 sequences, of which around 68% are seen a single time; about 30% belongs to the top ten. Material: blood. The receptors derive from a man aged 25 to 40 in good health. Both conserved end residues are part of each CDR3. Fields, in order: V gene, J gene, D gene, clone size, CDR3 DNA, CDR3 protein. The D gene is left open where the match is weak. Some rows have no size entry. The others give once, few or many, or a class for an expanded clone.

v_gene: TRBV4-3; j_gene: TRBJ1-1; d_gene: -; abundance: few; CDR3nt: TGCGCCAGCAGCCTCACGGAAGGAGGGCACACTGAAGCTTTCTTT; CDR3aa: CASSLTEGGHTEAFF
v_gene: TRBV6-5; j_gene: TRBJ1-2; d_gene: -; abundance: -; CDR3nt: TGTGCCAGCAGTTACGCCGGCAGGGCCCATGGCTACACCTTC; CDR3aa: CASSYAGRAHGYTF
v_gene: TRBV7-2; j_gene: TRBJ2-7; d_gene: TRBD1; abundance: -; CDR3nt: TGTGCCAGCAGCAACCAGGACAGGGTCTTCGAGCAGTACTTC; CDR3aa: CASSNQDRVFEQYF
v_gene: TRBV14; j_gene: TRBJ2-1; d_gene: -; abundance: -; CDR3nt: TGTGCCAGCAGCCGAGAAGCTTCAAGGTTGCGGAGCTCCTACAATGAGCAGTTCTTC; CDR3aa: CASSREASRLRSSYNEQFF
v_gene: TRBV20-1; j_gene: TRBJ1-5; d_gene: -; abundance: -; CDR3nt: TGCAGTGCTAGACACAGGAAAGGATCGGGTCAGCCCCAGCATTTT; CDR3aa: CSARHRKGSGQPQHF
v_gene: TRBV29-1; j_gene: TRBJ1-1; d_gene: -; abundance: -; CDR3nt: TGCAGCGTCCGGGGGACTGAAGCTTTCTTT; CDR3aa: CSVRGTEAFF
v_gene: TRBV21-1; j_gene: TRBJ2-4; d_gene: -; abundance: -; CDR3nt: TGTGCCAGGTGCAGCAAAAACATTCAGTACTTC; CDR3aa: CARCSKNIQYF
v_gene: TRBV24-1; j_gene: TRBJ1-1; d_gene: -; abundance: -; CDR3nt: TGTGCCACCGGGGATGGCAGACACACTGAAGCTTTCTTT; CDR3aa: CATGDGRHTEAFF
v_gene: TRBV7-8; j_gene: TRBJ2-1; d_gene: TRBD1; abundance: -; CDR3nt: TGTGCCAGCAGAGGCGACTGGGACAGTTCGGAGGAGCAGTTCTTC; CDR3aa: CASRGDWDSSEEQFF
v_gene: TRBV9; j_gene: TRBJ2-7; d_gene: TRBD2; abundance: -; CDR3nt: TGTGCCAGCAGCCCTGGACTAGCGGGGGCACAATACGAGCAGTACTTC; CDR3aa: CASSPGLAGAQYEQYF
v_gene: TRBV5-1; j_gene: TRBJ2-1; d_gene: -; abundance: -; CDR3nt: TGCGCCAGCAGCTTCGTCCTGCAGGGTAGCTCCTACAATGAGCAGTTCTTC; CDR3aa: CASSFVLQGSSYNEQFF
v_gene: TRBV5-1; j_gene: TRBJ2-5; d_gene: -; abundance: -; CDR3nt: TGCGCCAGCAGACAAGGGGTATACCAAGAGACCCAGTACTTC; CDR3aa: CASRQGVYQETQYF
v_gene: TRBV6-2/TRBV6-3; j_gene: TRBJ1-2; d_gene: -; abundance: -; CDR3nt: TGTGCCAGCAGTTACAATCCAGGGAACTATGGCTACACCTTC; CDR3aa: CASSYNPGNYGYTF
v_gene: TRBV7-2; j_gene: TRBJ2-4; d_gene: TRBD1; abundance: many; CDR3nt: TGTGCCAGCAGCTTCCGGACAGGGGGCGAAAACATTCAGTACTTC; CDR3aa: CASSFRTGGENIQYF
v_gene: TRBV6-5; j_gene: TRBJ2-7; d_gene: -; abundance: few; CDR3nt: TGTGCCAGCAGTTACTTCGGTACAGGGCACGAGCAGTACTTC; CDR3aa: CASSYFGTGHEQYF
v_gene: TRBV7-3; j_gene: TRBJ2-1; d_gene: -; abundance: few; CDR3nt: TGTGCCAGCAGCTTAGGTGGTACCAATGAGCAGTTCTTC; CDR3aa: CASSLGGTNEQFF
v_gene: TRBV5-1; j_gene: TRBJ2-3; d_gene: TRBD2; abundance: -; CDR3nt: TGCGCCAGCAGCACCGCCGGGACTAGCGTTAGCACAGATACGCAGTATTTT; CDR3aa: CASSTAGTSVSTDTQYF
v_gene: TRBV7-2; j_gene: TRBJ2-7; d_gene: TRBD2; abundance: -; CDR3nt: TGTGCCAGCAGCTTAAATTTGGGGACTAGCAGCCTCTCCTACAATGAGCAGTACTTC; CDR3aa: CASSLNLGTSSLSYNEQYF
v_gene: TRBV30; j_gene: TRBJ2-1; d_gene: -; abundance: -; CDR3nt: TGTGCCTGGAGTGCACTCACCCGCTCCTACAATGAGCAGTTCTTC; CDR3aa: CAWSALTRSYNEQFF
v_gene: TRBV2; j_gene: TRBJ1-2; d_gene: -; abundance: -; CDR3nt: TGTGCCAGCAGGGACCTCGGTGGCTACACCTTC; CDR3aa: CASRDLGGYTF
v_gene: TRBV5-1; j_gene: TRBJ2-7; d_gene: -; abundance: few; CDR3nt: TGCGCCAGCAGCTTGACCAGGGGAGCCCCCTACGAGCAGTACTTC; CDR3aa: CASSLTRGAPYEQYF
v_gene: TRBV10-2; j_gene: TRBJ2-3; d_gene: -; abundance: -; CDR3nt: TGCGCCAGCAGGGAGTGGGGGAGTGCAGATACGCAGTATTTT; CDR3aa: CASREWGSADTQYF
v_gene: TRBV28; j_gene: TRBJ2-7; d_gene: -; abundance: -; CDR3nt: TGTGCCAGCAGACAGTTTAGCACCTACGAGCAGTACTTC; CDR3aa: CASRQFSTYEQYF
v_gene: TRBV6-6; j_gene: TRBJ1-1; d_gene: -; abundance: -; CDR3nt: TGTGCCAGCAGTTCCGGAAGGGGTAACACTGAAGCTTTCTTT; CDR3aa: CASSSGRGNTEAFF
v_gene: TRBV7-2; j_gene: TRBJ2-7; d_gene: -; abundance: -; CDR3nt: TGTGCCAGCAGCCCGATGGCCCAGACAGTCCACGAGCAGTACTTC; CDR3aa: CASSPMAQTVHEQYF
v_gene: TRBV18; j_gene: TRBJ2-3; d_gene: -; abundance: -; CDR3nt: TGTGCCAGCTCACCTGCCAGGGACACGAATACGCAGTATTTT; CDR3aa: CASSPARDTNTQYF
v_gene: TRBV10-3; j_gene: TRBJ2-1; d_gene: TRBD2; abundance: -; CDR3nt: TGTGCCATCAGTGGTGCCGTGGAGGAGCGGGGGGGCCGGGAGCAGTTCTTC; CDR3aa: CAISGAVEERGGREQFF
v_gene: TRBV19; j_gene: TRBJ1-2; d_gene: -; abundance: -; CDR3nt: TGTGCCAGTAGTATTTTCGCCTATGGCTACACCTTC; CDR3aa: CASSIFAYGYTF
v_gene: TRBV12-3/TRBV12-4; j_gene: TRBJ1-4; d_gene: -; abundance: -; CDR3nt: TGTGCCAGCAGCCGCGACGCCCCCGAACTGTTTTTT; CDR3aa: CASSRDAPELFF
v_gene: TRBV11-2; j_gene: TRBJ2-3; d_gene: -; abundance: few; CDR3nt: TGTGCCAGCAGCTTACTAACTACCAGTAGCACAGATACGCAGTATTTT; CDR3aa: CASSLLTTSSTDTQYF
v_gene: TRBV14; j_gene: TRBJ2-4; d_gene: TRBD1; abundance: few; CDR3nt: TGTGCCAGCAGCCTACCGGGACAGGGAAACATTCAGTACTTC; CDR3aa: CASSLPGQGNIQYF
v_gene: TRBV25-1; j_gene: TRBJ2-7; d_gene: -; abundance: -; CDR3nt: TGTGCCAGCAGTCCCAGCCTCTACGAGCAGTACTTC; CDR3aa: CASSPSLYEQYF
v_gene: TRBV28; j_gene: TRBJ1-4; d_gene: TRBD1; abundance: -; CDR3nt: TGTGCCAGCAGCCGTCCCCCGGGACAGGGGGAAAAACTGTTTTTT; CDR3aa: CASSRPPGQGEKLFF
v_gene: TRBV5-5; j_gene: TRBJ2-1; d_gene: -; abundance: -; CDR3nt: TGTGCCAGCAGCGTGGGCGCTGACAATGAGCAGTTCTTC; CDR3aa: CASSVGADNEQFF
v_gene: TRBV2; j_gene: TRBJ2-7; d_gene: -; abundance: -; CDR3nt: TGTGCCAGCAGGGACAGAATTTACGAGCAGTACTTC; CDR3aa: CASRDRIYEQYF
v_gene: TRBV30; j_gene: TRBJ2-5; d_gene: TRBD1; abundance: -; CDR3nt: TGTGCCTTACAGGGGGCGGGAGAGACCCAGTACTTC; CDR3aa: CALQGAGETQYF
v_gene: TRBV28; j_gene: TRBJ2-3; d_gene: -; abundance: few; CDR3nt: TGTGCCAGCAGTACGCCCGCCTTCGAAGATACGCAGTATTTT; CDR3aa: CASSTPAFEDTQYF
v_gene: TRBV29-1; j_gene: TRBJ1-1; d_gene: TRBD1; abundance: few; CDR3nt: TGCAGCGTTGATCCCACAGGGGGCAAGAACACTGAAGCTTTCTTT; CDR3aa: CSVDPTGGKNTEAFF
v_gene: TRBV11-2; j_gene: TRBJ1-5; d_gene: -; abundance: -; CDR3nt: TGTGCCAGCAGCACAGACTTGGGAGGCGCCAATCAGCCCCAGCATTTT; CDR3aa: CASSTDLGGANQPQHF
v_gene: TRBV20-1; j_gene: TRBJ2-7; d_gene: -; abundance: -; CDR3nt: TGCAGTGCTACCCCCGGGATAGGCGGCTTGAACGAGCAGTACTTC; CDR3aa: CSATPGIGGLNEQYF
v_gene: TRBV27; j_gene: TRBJ2-7; d_gene: -; abundance: -; CDR3nt: TGTGCCAGCAGCCTCTACACGAGCTCCTACAATGAGCAGTACTTC; CDR3aa: CASSLYTSSYNEQYF
v_gene: TRBV29-1; j_gene: TRBJ2-3; d_gene: -; abundance: once; CDR3nt: TGCAGCGTTGAAGCGGCAGTTAGCACAGATACGCAGTATTTT; CDR3aa: CSVEAAVSTDTQYF